The 30 T cell receptor beta chains listed next were all sequenced from one sample in a study of OX40 agonist ivuxolimab in advanced cancers. Libraries were prepared by immunoSEQ multiplex PCR; TCRdb keeps only in-frame clonotypes and omits some of them. The sample contains roughly 100,000 clones, more than 85% of which appear only once. The material sequenced was CD4+ or CD8+ T cells sorted from blood, taken in a trial of the OX40 agonist ivuxolimab. The source of these receptors is an adult with an advanced solid tumor such as melanoma, head and neck, liver or kidney cancer.

The rearrangement uses TRBV6-1 and TRBJ1-3; D remains ambiguous. The CDR3 is 14 residues long. Germline lookup yields CDR1 MNHNS and CDR2 SASEGT. V was shortened by 4 bases and J by 0 bases, with 7 bases between the two germline ends. The CDR3, as DNA: TGTGCCAGCAGTGTCGAACCCTCTGGAAACACCATATATTTT. Residues: CASSVEPSGNTIYF.

This chain uses TRBV5-1 with TRBJ1-6; D gene ambiguous. The length of the CDR3 is 14 residues. Deletions cut 0 bases from V and 11 bases from J, with 12 bases between. The germline gives CDR1 SGHRS, CDR2 YFSETQ. The CDR3 protein is CASSLGSVEAPLHF. Written as DNA, the CDR3 is TGCGCCAGCAGCTTGGGTTCCGTTGAAGCACCCCTCCACTTT.

This clone was observed a single time. This chain joins TRBV19 and TRBJ1-3; D remains unclear. The CDR3 sequence is 13 residues long. Trimming removed 1 base from V and 1 base from J, with 2 bases in between. Germline V gives CDR1 LNHDA, CDR2 SQIVND (reference sequence). Here the CDR3 reads CASSIVSGNTIYF. In DNA, the CDR3 is TGTGCCAGTAGTATAGTTTCTGGAAACACCATATATTTT.

This chain connects TRBV4-1 to TRBJ2-3; D perhaps matches TRBD2 (6 bases). Germline CDR1 reads MGHRA; CDR2 reads YSYEKL. The CDR3 covers 17 residues. Trimming shortened V by 5 bases and J by 5 bases, and 23 bases separated the two germline ends. The CDR3 loop reads CASSSLFFRESVDTQYF. Here the CDR3 DNA reads TGCGCCAGCAGCTCACTTTTTTTTCGGGAGTCCGTAGATACGCAGTATTTT.

The chain combines TRBV9 with TRBJ1-3; D unclear. This CDR3 contains 14 residues. Trimming removed 0 bases from V and 1 base from J, with 5 bases in between. Germline CDR1 and CDR2: SGDLS and YYNGEE. CDR3 in amino acids: CASSVEGSGNTIYF. As DNA, the CDR3 is TGTGCCAGCAGCGTAGAAGGTTCTGGAAACACCATATATTTT.

This clone was seen a few times. The chain is built from TRBV18 and TRBJ1-3, with D unresolved. The V end lost 1 base, the J end lost 0 bases, and 7 bases lay between the germline ends. The CDR3 spans 15 residues. The V gene's germline CDR1 is KGHSH and CDR2 LQKENI. This chain's CDR3 is CASSPQEISGNTIYF. Here the CDR3 DNA reads TGTGCCAGCTCACCACAGGAGATCTCTGGAAACACCATATATTTT.

This clone has more than one count but fewer than ten. V and J are TRBV5-1 and TRBJ1-5, with D perhaps TRBD1 (5 bases). Trimming stripped 4 bases from V and 6 bases from J, with 14 bases between. The CDR3 runs 14 residues. CDR1 SGHRS and CDR2 YFSETQ come from the germline V gene. Here the CDR3 DNA reads TGCGCCAGCAGCCGGGCCGTGGGGACTCAGCCCCAGCATTTT. Translation gives CASSRAVGTQPQHF.

This chain connects TRBV29-1 to TRBJ1-6; 9 bases fit TRBD1. The V and J ends lost 6 bases and 9 bases, in that order; junction bases with no gene match: 6. This CDR3 is 13 amino acids long. From germline, CDR1 is SQVTM and CDR2 ANQGSEA. Here the CDR3 reads CSVTGGAGSPLHF. The CDR3 DNA reads TGCAGCGTCACAGGGGGCGCGGGTTCACCCCTCCACTTT.

This chain joins TRBV7-9 and TRBJ2-1; no reliable D call. The CDR3 runs to 13 residues. Germline V gives CDR1 SEHNR, CDR2 FQNEAQ (reference sequence). Trimming cost V 1 base and J 3 bases, with 4 bases left between them. As DNA, the CDR3 is TGTGCCAGCAGCTTAGGCAGCTACAATGAGCAGTTCTTC. It is translated as CASSLGSYNEQFF.

As DNA, the CDR3 is TGTGCCAGCGACCTGGGGGGGACCGGGGAGCTGTTTTTT. The encoded protein is CASDLGGTGELFF. This chain uses TRBV2 with TRBJ2-2, with 7 bases that match TRBD2. This CDR3 has 13 amino acids. The germline V gene has CDR1 SNHLY and CDR2 FYNNEI. V shed 8 bases, J shed 5 bases, and the junction held 5 bases outside the gene matches.

The chain recombines TRBV30 with TRBJ2-5, with D maybe TRBD2 (5 bases). Looked up from germline, CDR1 is GTSNPN and CDR2 is SVGIG (reference sequence). The CDR3 runs to 13 residues. V was pared by 4 bases and J by 4 bases, with 13 bases between. CDR3 nucleotide sequence: TGTGCCTGGACGGGGTTTGTGGGAGAGACCCAGTACTTC. Amino acid sequence: CAWTGFVGETQYF.

This chain links TRBV6-5 with TRBJ1-1; TRBD1 matches 10 bases. V shed 6 bases, J shed 1 base, and the junction held 2 bases outside the gene matches. The CDR3 has 14 amino acids. CDR1 is MNHEY, CDR2 SVGAGI, per germline. DNA for the CDR3: TGTGCCAGCAGAGGACAGGGGGGGAACACTGAAGCTTTCTTT. It translates to CASRGQGGNTEAFF.

The chain joins TRBV6-6 to TRBJ1-2; a weak D match, TRBD1 (5 bases). V gave up 10 bases and J gave up 4 bases, with 19 bases separating them. The CDR3 spans 14 residues. Looked up from germline, CDR1 is MNHNY and CDR2 is SVGAGI (reference sequence). The CDR3 sequence is CATRPPRDSYGYTF. As DNA, the CDR3 is TGTGCCACCAGACCACCTCGAGACAGCTATGGCTACACCTTC.

The chain links TRBV28 to TRBJ1-5; 9 bases are shared with TRBD1. Germline V gene data show CDR1 as MDHEN and CDR2 as SYDVKM. The CDR3 consists of 16 residues. V gave up 6 bases and J gave up 4 bases; unmatched junction bases: 10. This CDR3 reads CASRGQGKDGNQPQHF. The DNA of the CDR3 is TGTGCCAGCAGAGGACAGGGGAAAGATGGGAATCAGCCCCAGCATTTT.

J is TRBJ1-5 and V is TRBV30; D is unclear. The germline V gene has CDR1 GTSNPN and CDR2 SVGIG (reference sequence). The V gene lost 2 bases and the J gene lost 3 bases, with 8 bases spanning the gap. CDR3 size: 13 residues. The CDR3 sequence is CAWSPGNNQPQHF. CDR3 nucleotides: TGTGCCTGGAGTCCGGGGAACAATCAGCCCCAGCATTTT. The full variable domain, in which reference TRBV30 and TRBJ1-5 provide the parts outside the CDR3, is SQTIHQWPATLVQPVGSPLSLECTVEGTSNPNLYWYRQAAGRGLQLLFYSVGIGQISSEVPQNLSASRPQDRQFILSSKKLLLSDSGFYLCAWSPGNNQPQHFGDGTRLSIL.

CDR3 coding DNA: TGTGCCAGCAGTCCTCGGGAGAATGAGCAGTTCTTC. The encoded protein is CASSPRENEQFF. V usage is TRBV2 and J usage is TRBJ2-1; TRBD2 might be the D (6 bases). V lost 5 bases to trimming and J lost 7 bases, with 9 bases between them. Germline-derived CDR1 and CDR2 are SNHLY and FYNNEI. There are 12 residues in the CDR3.

This clone was detected only once. V is TRBV2 and J is TRBJ1-4; D unresolved. The CDR3 is 11 residues long. Germline V lookup: CDR1 SNHLY, CDR2 FYNNEI. V lost 6 bases to trimming and J lost 5 bases, with 4 bases between them. The CDR3 DNA reads TGTGCCAGCAGCCAAAATGAAAAACTGTTTTTT. Encoded protein: CASSQNEKLFF.

The V and J genes are TRBV2 and TRBJ2-1, with a possible D match to TRBD2 (5 bases). V was clipped by 4 bases and J by 2 bases, with 6 bases between them. This CDR3 has 13 residues. CDR1 SNHLY and CDR2 FYNNEI come from the germline V gene. CDR3 nucleotide sequence: TGTGCCAGCAGTGCGCGGGCCTACAATGAGCAGTTCTTC. This gives the protein CASSARAYNEQFF.

The chain is built from TRBV19 and TRBJ1-1; no definite D call. V lost 5 bases, J lost 4 bases, and 11 bases lay in between. The CDR3 sequence is 13 residues long. Germline CDR1 and CDR2: LNHDA and SQIVND (reference sequence). The CDR3 DNA reads as TGTGCCAGTAGTTTAACCCGGACCACTGAAGCTTTCTTT. Amino acids: CASSLTRTTEAFF. Full variable domain (missing parts from reference TRBV19 and TRBJ1-1): DGGITQSPKYLFRKEGQNVTLSCEQNLNHDAMYWYRQDPGQGLRLIYYSQIVNDFQKGDIAEGYSVSREKKESFPLTVTSAQKNPTAFYLCASSLTRTTEAFFGQGTRLTVV.

This rearrangement joins TRBV7-8 to TRBJ2-1, with 9 bases that match TRBD2. Germline V gene sequence: CDR1 SGHVS, CDR2 FQNEAQ. The V gene end was trimmed by 3 bases and the J gene end by 1 base; junction bases not matched to a gene: 4. The CDR3 runs 16 residues. CDR3 loop: CASSFLSGRSYNEQFF. In DNA, the CDR3 is TGTGCCAGCAGCTTCCTGAGCGGGAGGTCCTACAATGAGCAGTTCTTC.

This clone was seen once. The V call is TRBV19, the J call TRBJ2-1; D may be TRBD1 (5 bases). Trimming left V 4 bases short and J 8 bases short, with 18 bases between. Germline CDR1 is LNHDA and CDR2 is SQIVND (reference sequence). The CDR3 sequence is 15 residues long. CDR3 nucleotides: TGTGCCAGTAGTACGCCGGCCTATAGGGGCGATGAGCAGTTCTTC. As protein: CASSTPAYRGDEQFF.

The chain uses TRBV6-1 and TRBJ2-2, with 7 bases matching TRBD1. Trimming cost V 2 bases and J 6 bases; bases outside gene matches: 0. This CDR3 comprises 13 residues. The germline CDR1 and CDR2 sequences are MNHNS and SASEGT. The CDR3 DNA reads TGTGCCAGCAGTGAACAGGGGGCCGGGGAGCTGTTTTTT. This gives the protein CASSEQGAGELFF.

This clone was observed once. The chain combines TRBV28 with TRBJ1-2; no clear D. V was shortened by 3 bases and J by 8 bases, with 10 bases between the two germline ends. Germline V gene lookup returns CDR1 MDHEN and CDR2 SYDVKM. The length of the CDR3 is 12 residues. As DNA, the CDR3 is TGTGCCAGCAGTTTTAGTACGTTCGGCTACACCTTC. Its translation: CASSFSTFGYTF.

The chain is built from TRBV6-5 and TRBJ2-1; possibly TRBD2 for D (7 bases). V was trimmed by 0 bases and J by 10 bases, leaving 10 bases between them. Germline values: CDR1 MNHEY, CDR2 SVGAGI. This CDR3 spans 13 amino acids. CDR3 sequence reads: CASSYSGGLEQFF. Here the CDR3 DNA reads TGTGCCAGCAGTTACTCGGGGGGGCTGGAGCAGTTCTTC.

Comments on this clone: Compared with germline, one end of the junction differs, possibly owing to a read error. The chain recombines TRBV7-7 with TRBJ2-5; D is perhaps TRBD2 (6 bases). The CDR3 extends over 14 amino acids. CDR1 is SSHAT and CDR2 is FNYEAQ in the germline V gene (reference sequence). CDR3 coding DNA: TGTGCTAGCAGCTTAAGTGGCGGGGAAGAGACCCAGTACTTC. Its translation is CASSLSGGEETQYF.

The chain joins TRBV19 to TRBJ1-2; D is possibly TRBD1 (6 bases). The germline V and J ends were trimmed by 3 bases and 5 bases, with 16 bases remaining between them. This CDR3 contains 15 residues. Germline CDR1 LNHDA, CDR2 SQIVND (reference sequence). For the CDR3, the DNA is TGTGCCAGTAGTATCGGCCAGGGGATAGATTATGGCTACACCTTC. Encoded protein: CASSIGQGIDYGYTF.

This chain joins TRBV29-1 and TRBJ1-2, with D tentatively TRBD1 (5 bases). Trimming pared 7 bases from V and 8 bases from J, leaving 14 bases between. The CDR3 totals 11 residues. Germline CDR1 reads SQVTM; CDR2 reads ANQGSEA. The CDR3 region is CSGGQGWGYTF. CDR3 bases: TGCAGCGGGGGTCAGGGTTGGGGCTACACCTTC.

This chain connects TRBV21-1 to TRBJ2-2; TRBD2, the table's D call, was not compared with the DNA. TRBV21-1 is designated a pseudogene. There are 13 residues in the CDR3. The CDR3 sequence is CASSTRGTGELFF. CDR3 bases: TGTGCCAGCAGCACACGAGGTACCGGGGAGCTGTTTTTT.

This chain connects TRBV10-3 to TRBJ1-5; weak D call: TRBD1 (6 bases). Trimming stripped 3 bases from V and 1 base from J, with 13 bases between. The CDR3 totals 16 residues. Per germline, CDR1 ENHRY and CDR2 SYGVKD. The CDR3 region has the DNA TGTGCCATCAGTGACCCAACAGGGAGAAGCAATCAGCCCCAGCATTTT. Translating it yields CAISDPTGRSNQPQHF.

The V and J genes are TRBV7-9 and TRBJ2-1; TRBD2 aligns across 13 bases. The CDR3 has 15 residues. V dropped 7 bases and J dropped 9; count of bases not matched to a gene: 9. Germline V gives CDR1 SEHNR, CDR2 FQNEAQ (reference sequence). The CDR3 reads CASTPRTSGRGEQFF. The CDR3 DNA reads as TGTGCCAGCACCCCCAGGACTAGCGGGAGAGGTGAGCAGTTCTTC.